The next 25 T cell receptor beta chains were all read from a single sample in a study of CD8+ T cells in alopecia areata. Following RNA extraction, reverse transcription yielded cDNA that acted as the sequencing template. Assay used: immunoSEQ multiplex PCR; TCRdb lists only in-frame clones, some missing. The sample holds 100,000 to 150,000 clones, about 49% seen once. The sample here was CD8+ T cells sorted from blood, taken at week 0. The origin of the receptors is a human donor with alopecia areata.

V gene TRBV27 combines with J gene TRBJ1-1; no clear D gene. The V end was cut by 3 bases, the J end by 2 bases, with 10 bases between. Germline V CDR1 and CDR2: MNHEY, SMNVEV (reference sequence). The CDR3 is 14 amino acids. The chain's CDR3 is CASSLLGPNTEAFF. The DNA for the CDR3 is TGTGCCAGCAGTTTGCTCGGGCCTAACACTGAAGCTTTCTTT.

The chain has TRBV27 and TRBJ1-1; TRBD1 is a possible D gene (5 bases). CDR3 length: 14 residues. CDR1 is MNHEY, CDR2 SMNVEV, per germline (reference sequence). V was shortened by 7 bases and J by 0 bases, with 12 bases between the two germline ends. The CDR3 here is CASTGPGVNTEAFF. The DNA for the CDR3 is TGTGCCAGCACTGGACCGGGGGTGAACACTGAAGCTTTCTTT.

This clone showed up just a few times. The chain links TRBV2 to TRBJ2-5, with no clear D. CDR1 and CDR2 from the germline V gene are SNHLY and FYNNEI. The CDR3 length is 16 residues. V gave up 1 base and J gave up 5 bases, with 17 bases separating them. The CDR3 sequence is CASSEDRENRMETQYF. CDR3 coding DNA: TGTGCCAGCAGTGAAGATAGGGAAAATAGGATGGAGACCCAGTACTTC.

This clone has just a few counts. The V call is TRBV7-9, the J call TRBJ2-3; no reliable D call. V was cut by 5 bases and J by 6 bases, with 18 bases left in between. Germline V lookup: CDR1 SEHNR, CDR2 FQNEAQ (reference sequence). This CDR3 region has 15 residues. The CDR3 loop is CASSPKIPSSDTQYF. The CDR3 DNA is TGTGCCAGCAGCCCAAAGATCCCGTCGTCCGATACGCAGTATTTT. Full variable domain (missing parts from reference TRBV7-9 and TRBJ2-3): DTGVSQNPRHKITKRGQNVTFRCDPISEHNRLYWYRQTLGQGPEFLTYFQNEAQLEKSRLLSDRFSAERPKGSFSTLEIQRTEQGDSAMYLCASSPKIPSSDTQYFGPGTRLTVL.

The table lists this clone with a count of one. The rearrangement joins TRBV4-3 to TRBJ1-1; possible D gene TRBD1, 6 bases. The CDR3 runs 15 residues. CDR1 is LGHNA, CDR2 YSLEER, per germline. V was trimmed by 0 bases and J by 4 bases, leaving 12 bases between them. Here the CDR3 reads CASSQDGGGGTEAFF. The CDR3 DNA sequence: TGCGCCAGCAGCCAAGATGGGGGCGGGGGCACTGAAGCTTTCTTT.

The rearrangement links TRBV2 to TRBJ2-5; D is possibly TRBD1 or TRBD2 (5 bases each). Germline values: CDR1 SNHLY, CDR2 FYNNEI. The V and J ends lost 7 bases and 2 bases respectively, with 11 bases between them. This CDR3 has 13 residues. CDR3 region: CASKGREQETQYF. As DNA, the CDR3 is TGTGCCAGCAAGGGACGGGAACAAGAGACCCAGTACTTC.

The chain recombines TRBV27 with TRBJ2-1; D uncertain. CDR1 is MNHEY, CDR2 SMNVEV, per germline (reference sequence). Trimming removed 10 bases at V and 0 bases at J, with 13 bases between. The CDR3 runs to 14 residues. CDR3 in DNA: TGTGCCACCAGGAACGAGTTCTCCTACAATGAGCAGTTCTTC. It specifies CATRNEFSYNEQFF.

V is TRBV7-9 and J is TRBJ2-3, with TRBD2 matching 14 bases. Losses at the gene ends were 5 bases for V and 6 bases for J; bases not matched to a gene: 7. CDR3 length: 16 amino acids. Germline CDR1 and CDR2: SEHNR and FQNEAQ (reference sequence). This CDR3 is CASSPGLAGVSDTQYF. CDR3 coding DNA: TGTGCCAGCAGCCCGGGACTAGCGGGGGTATCGGATACGCAGTATTTT.

CDR3 nucleotide sequence: TGCGCCAGCAGCCGCCTCCACGGACGAGATTACGAGCAGTACTTC. It specifies CASSRLHGRDYEQYF. V and J are TRBV5-1 and TRBJ2-7; D is uncertain. CDR1 is SGHRS and CDR2 is YFSETQ in the germline V gene. V was clipped by 4 bases and J by 4 bases, with 18 bases between them. The CDR3 is 15 amino acids.

The V call is TRBV4-1, the J call TRBJ1-5; TRBD1 is a possible D gene (5 bases). Germline CDR1 is MGHRA and CDR2 is YSYEKL. This CDR3 comprises 14 residues. V was clipped by 2 bases and J by 4 bases, with 9 bases between them. In nucleotides, the CDR3 is TGCGCCAGCAGCCAACTCAGGGTAAATCAGCCCCAGCATTTT. Translated, it gives CASSQLRVNQPQHF.

V gene TRBV2 combines with J gene TRBJ2-7, with D maybe TRBD2 (6 bases). The CDR3 runs 15 residues. V dropped 0 bases and J dropped 0 bases, with 9 bases sitting between them. The germline gives CDR1 SNHLY, CDR2 FYNNEI. CDR3 in amino acids: CASSEAGTDSYEQYF. In nucleotides, the CDR3 is TGTGCCAGCAGTGAAGCTGGGACTGACTCCTACGAGCAGTACTTC.

The gene calls are TRBV13 and TRBJ1-1; D is uncertain. The CDR3 is 12 residues long. Trimming shortened V by 5 bases and J by 5 bases, and 9 bases separated the two germline ends. Germline lookup yields CDR1 PRHDT and CDR2 FYEKMQ (reference sequence). CDR3 sequence (DNA): TGTGCCAGCAGCCCGGCGGGGACTGAAGCTTTCTTT. Amino acids: CASSPAGTEAFF.

The V call is TRBV29-1, the J call TRBJ2-7; 9 bases fit TRBD1. The length of the CDR3 is 13 residues. CDR1 SQVTM and CDR2 ANQGSEA come from the germline V gene. V was pared by 7 bases and J by 3 bases, with 7 bases of the junction left unmatched. The CDR3 DNA reads TGCAGCGCCCGGACAGGGGACTACTACGAGCAGTACTTC. Protein sequence: CSARTGDYYEQYF.

The gene calls are TRBV30 and TRBJ1-5, with D tentatively TRBD1 (5 bases). Germline CDR1 reads GTSNPN; CDR2 reads SVGIG (reference sequence). CDR3 length: 15 amino acids. V was cut by 4 bases and J by 1 base, with 14 bases left in between. The CDR3 loop is CAWMRDGRSNQPQHF. The DNA for the CDR3 is TGTGCCTGGATGCGGGACGGGAGGAGCAATCAGCCCCAGCATTTT.

This clone has just a few counts. This rearrangement joins TRBV4-1 to TRBJ1-3; D might be TRBD1 (6 bases). The ends were cut back, 0 bases at V and 1 base at J, with 7 bases in the middle. Germline CDR1 MGHRA, CDR2 YSYEKL. The CDR3 extends over 15 amino acids. The CDR3 region is CASSQDRGSGNTIYF. The CDR3 coding sequence is TGCGCCAGCAGCCAAGACAGGGGATCTGGAAACACCATATATTTT.

This clone was counted between two and nine times. The V call is TRBV30, the J call TRBJ1-1; D not resolved. In germline, CDR1 is GTSNPN, CDR2 SVGIG (reference sequence). This CDR3 has 12 amino acids. Trimming pared 8 bases from V and 0 bases from J, leaving 10 bases between. The CDR3 DNA follows: TGTGCCAGCGGGCGGATGAACACTGAAGCTTTCTTT. This encodes CASGRMNTEAFF.

This clone appeared a few times. The chain recombines TRBV6-1 with TRBJ1-1, with 9 bases aligning to TRBD1. The germline CDR1 and CDR2 sequences are MNHNS and SASEGT. V shed 2 bases and J 1 base; nucleotides not matched to a gene: 20. This CDR3 is 21 amino acids long. The chain's CDR3 is CASSEKTGQGSFTGPNTEAFF. Here the CDR3 DNA reads TGTGCCAGCAGTGAAAAGACCGGACAGGGGTCATTCACTGGGCCGAACACTGAAGCTTTCTTT.

Here the CDR3 DNA reads TGCAGCGTTGACTGGAGTTACTATGGCTACACCTTC. This encodes CSVDWSYYGYTF. The chain joins TRBV29-1 to TRBJ1-2, with D uncertain. CDR3 length: 12 amino acids. Per germline, CDR1 SQVTM and CDR2 ANQGSEA. V was clipped by 3 bases and J by 3 bases, with 8 bases between them.

This chain links TRBV27 with TRBJ2-4; tentatively, D is TRBD2 (5 bases). Trimming took 3 bases from V and 0 from J, leaving 9 bases between them. The germline V gene encodes CDR1 MNHEY and CDR2 SMNVEV (reference sequence). CDR3 length: 15 amino acids. CDR3 in DNA: TGTGCCAGCAGTTTGGCGGGTATAGCCAAAAACATTCAGTACTTC. It encodes CASSLAGIAKNIQYF.

In this sample, this clone turned up a few times. The V and J genes are TRBV7-2 and TRBJ2-5; D possibly corresponds to TRBD2 (5 bases). The V end was cut by 2 bases, the J end by 5 bases, with 15 bases between. There are 15 residues in the CDR3. The germline CDR1 and CDR2 sequences are SGHTA and FQGNSA. Here the CDR3 reads CASSLTWTLGETQYF. The CDR3, as DNA: TGTGCCAGCAGCTTAACATGGACTCTGGGGGAGACCCAGTACTTC.

The table lists this clone with a few counts. The J gene is TRBJ2-3, the V gene TRBV6-4; 12 bases agree with TRBD2. The V gene's germline CDR1 is MRHNA and CDR2 SNTAGT. Germline trimming cut 5 bases from V and 2 bases from J; bases unmatched to any gene: 5. The CDR3 is made up of 16 amino acids. The chain's CDR3 is CASSSLAGGLTDTQYF. The DNA of the CDR3 is TGTGCCAGCAGTTCCCTAGCGGGGGGGCTCACAGATACGCAGTATTTT.

This clone was found a few times. V is TRBV10-3 and J is TRBJ2-1; D may be TRBD1 (5 bases). The germline V gene has CDR1 ENHRY and CDR2 SYGVKD. V was shortened by 4 bases and J by 4 bases, with 14 bases between the two germline ends. This CDR3 contains 15 residues. Written as DNA, the CDR3 is TGTGCCATCAGTGCGGAAATTAGGGGTTACAATGAGCAGTTCTTC. Its protein is CAISAEIRGYNEQFF.

The rearrangement joins TRBV4-1 to TRBJ1-1, with D maybe TRBD1 (6 bases). CDR1 is MGHRA, CDR2 YSYEKL, per germline. The V gene lost 3 bases and the J gene lost 3 bases, with 11 bases spanning the gap. This CDR3 has 14 amino acids. The CDR3 region is CASSQRGAYTEAFF. CDR3 sequence (DNA): TGCGCCAGCAGCCAGAGGGGGGCCTACACTGAAGCTTTCTTT.

The chain links TRBV29-1 to TRBJ1-2, with D possibly matching TRBD1 (6 bases). The germline V gene encodes CDR1 SQVTM and CDR2 ANQGSEA. The CDR3 is 11 amino acids. The V and J ends lost 4 bases and 5 bases respectively, with 8 bases between them. This CDR3 is CSVGQEYGYTF. For the CDR3, the DNA is TGCAGCGTTGGACAGGAGTATGGCTACACCTTC.

This clone was recorded at least ten times. The chain uses TRBV10-3 and TRBJ2-1; 11 nucleotides match TRBD1. The CDR3 runs to 17 residues. Germline loops: CDR1 ENHRY, CDR2 SYGVKD. The trim removed 2 bases at V and 5 bases at J, leaving 8 bases unmatched. For the CDR3, the DNA is TGTGCCATCAGTGAGCCCGGACAGGGGGCGGTAGACAATGAGCAGTTCTTC. This encodes CAISEPGQGAVDNEQFF.